Many counts were recorded for the clone carrying this T cell receptor beta chain. TCRdb itself ran the 5' RACE reads through MiXCR, one entry per CDR3 protein. Of 25,000 to 35,000 distinct CDR3 sequences detected, over 6.5% appear once; the ten largest clones hold less than 3%. Germline V gene lookup returns CDR1 SGHAT and CDR2 FQNNGV. The CDR3 has 12 residues. V was cut by 5 bases and J by 5 bases, with 7 bases left in between. This sample stems from a study of early T cells in non-severe SARS-CoV-2 infection. The receptor's source is an adult who was a healthcare worker with PCR-confirmed SARS-CoV-2 infection or an uninfected control (not recorded which). The specimen sequenced was whole blood. The rearrangement links TRBV11-2 to TRBJ2-1; no reliable D call. Here the CDR3 DNA reads TGTGCCAGCAGCACTCGGGACAATGAGCAGTTCTTC. Residues: CASSTRDNEQFF.